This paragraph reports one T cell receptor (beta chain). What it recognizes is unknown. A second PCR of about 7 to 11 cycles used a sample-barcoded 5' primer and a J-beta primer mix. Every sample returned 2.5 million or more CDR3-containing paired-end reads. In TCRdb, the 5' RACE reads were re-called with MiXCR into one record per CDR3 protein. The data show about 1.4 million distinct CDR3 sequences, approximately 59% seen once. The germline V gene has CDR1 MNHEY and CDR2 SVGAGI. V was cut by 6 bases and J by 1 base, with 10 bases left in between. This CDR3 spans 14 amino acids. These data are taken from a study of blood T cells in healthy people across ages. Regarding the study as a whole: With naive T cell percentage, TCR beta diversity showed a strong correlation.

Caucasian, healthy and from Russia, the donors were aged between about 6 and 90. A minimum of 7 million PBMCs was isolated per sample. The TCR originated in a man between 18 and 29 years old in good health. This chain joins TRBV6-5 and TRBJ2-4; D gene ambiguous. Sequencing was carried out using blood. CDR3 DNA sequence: TGTGCCAGCAGGGGGTATGGGGCCAAAAACATTCAGTACTTC. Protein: CASRGYGAKNIQYF.